A single sample gave rise to the 24 T cell receptor beta chains below, sequenced in a study of OX40 agonist ivuxolimab in advanced cancers. Some clones are missing from TCRdb's copy, which holds only in-frame ones; the method was immunoSEQ multiplex PCR. The sample has about 68,000 clones, about 89% seen once; the top ten hold about 0.33%. The sequencing used CD4+ or CD8+ T cells sorted from blood, collected in a trial of the OX40 agonist ivuxolimab. These receptors all come from an adult with an advanced solid tumor such as melanoma, head and neck, liver or kidney cancer.

The gene calls are TRBV6-4 and TRBJ2-3; 12 bases are shared with TRBD2. The CDR3 covers 16 residues. Germline V gene sequence: CDR1 MRHNA, CDR2 SNTAGT. Germline trimming cut 5 bases from V and 6 bases from J; bases unmatched to any gene: 9. The CDR3 region is CASSSTSGSLPDTQYF. CDR3 coding DNA: TGTGCCAGCAGTTCGACTAGCGGGAGTTTGCCCGATACGCAGTATTTT.

This chain links TRBV12-5 with TRBJ2-5, with D tentatively TRBD1 (6 bases). CDR3 length: 18 amino acids. Germline V gene lookup returns CDR1 LGHNT and CDR2 FRNRAP. Deletions cut 3 bases from V and 2 bases from J, with 22 bases between. CDR3 bases: TGTGCTAGTGGTTTTAAGGTAATCGGGACCAGGGGTCAAGAGACCCAGTACTTC. This encodes CASGFKVIGTRGQETQYF.

This chain joins TRBV6-1 and TRBJ2-7; 9 nucleotides align to TRBD1. V was clipped by 7 bases and J by 2 bases; unmatched bases: 9. The CDR3 extends over 15 amino acids. The germline V gene encodes CDR1 MNHNS and CDR2 SASEGT. The CDR3 region is CASTEGQGKTYEQYF. CDR3 DNA: TGTGCCAGCACCGAGGGACAGGGAAAGACCTACGAGCAGTACTTC.

V is TRBV19 and J is TRBJ1-5; D ambiguous. V was clipped by 3 bases and J by 9 bases, with 15 bases between them. CDR1 and CDR2 from the germline V gene are LNHDA and SQIVND (reference sequence). This CDR3 comprises 14 residues. CDR3 loop: CASSIGSDFGPQHF. The CDR3 region has the DNA TGTGCCAGTAGTATTGGCTCCGATTTTGGGCCCCAGCATTTT.

This chain joins TRBV27 and TRBJ2-7; D is unresolved. Per the germline V gene, CDR1 is MNHEY and CDR2 is SMNVEV (reference sequence). The CDR3 is made up of 15 amino acids. Trimming pared 6 bases from V and 5 bases from J, leaving 20 bases between. The chain's CDR3 is CASRARGVWANEQYF. CDR3 coding DNA: TGTGCCAGCAGGGCTAGAGGAGTTTGGGCAAACGAGCAGTACTTC.

This chain connects TRBV12-5 to TRBJ2-5, with D tentatively TRBD1 (5 bases). The V end was cut by 2 bases, the J end by 5 bases, with 12 bases between. CDR3 length: 14 amino acids. Germline V gene lookup returns CDR1 LGHNT and CDR2 FRNRAP. The CDR3 region is CASGLPQAPETQYF. CDR3 coding DNA: TGTGCTAGTGGTTTGCCACAGGCTCCTGAGACCCAGTACTTC.

The rearrangement links TRBV15 to TRBJ2-1, with TRBD2 identical over 11 bases. Germline V gene lookup returns CDR1 LNHNV and CDR2 YYDKDF (reference sequence). The trim removed 1 base at V and 5 bases at J, leaving 7 bases unmatched. This CDR3 region has 17 residues. Here the CDR3 reads CATSRGPIAGGNNEQFF. CDR3 sequence (DNA): TGTGCCACCAGCAGAGGGCCGATAGCGGGAGGGAACAATGAGCAGTTCTTC.

The rearrangement links TRBV15 to TRBJ2-7, with 7 bases fitting TRBD2. Germline loops: CDR1 LNHNV, CDR2 YYDKDF (reference sequence). V lost 5 bases and J lost 4; bases outside the gene matches: 14. CDR3 length equals 16 residues. In DNA form, the CDR3 reads TGTGCCACCAGCCCCCAGGCAGCGGGATTACCGTACGAGCAGTACTTC. It translates to CATSPQAAGLPYEQYF. The variable domain in full, completed from reference TRBV15 and TRBJ2-7, reads DAMVIQNPRYQVTQFGKPVTLSCSQTLNHNVMYWYQQKSSQAPKLLFHYYDKDFNNEADTPDNFQSRRPNTSFCFLDIRSPGLGDTAMYLCATSPQAAGLPYEQYFGPGTRLTVT.

The chain recombines TRBV7-9 with TRBJ2-7; D could derive from TRBD1 or TRBD2 (5 bases each). CDR1 and CDR2 from the germline V gene are SEHNR and FQNEAQ (reference sequence). This CDR3 contains 17 residues. V was clipped by 4 bases and J by 0 bases, with 19 bases between them. Here the CDR3 reads CASSSSSLGTVSYEQYF. The CDR3 region has the DNA TGTGCCAGCAGCTCCTCATCGTTGGGGACGGTCTCCTACGAGCAGTACTTC.

The V call is TRBV7-6, the J call TRBJ2-2, with 7 bases that match TRBD2. Trimming took 5 bases from V and 2 from J; bases not matched to a gene: 8. Germline V gene data show CDR1 as SGHVS and CDR2 as FNYEAQ. The CDR3 sequence is 16 residues long. The chain's CDR3 is CASSPKGLLNTGELFF. CDR3 nucleotides: TGTGCCAGCAGCCCCAAGGGACTACTTAACACCGGGGAGCTGTTTTTT. The variable domain in full, with the rest retrieved from reference TRBV7-6 and TRBJ2-2, is GAGVSQSPRYKVTKRGQDVALRCDPISGHVSLYWYRQALGQGPEFLTYFNYEAQQDKSGLPNDRFSAERPEGSISTLTIQRTEQRDSAMYRCASSPKGLLNTGELFFGEGSRLTVL.

The CDR3: CASSLGSANSPLHF. The CDR3 nucleotides are TGTGCCAGCAGCTTAGGGTCAGCTAATTCACCCCTCCACTTT. V is TRBV7-9 and J is TRBJ1-6; D unresolved. There are 14 residues in the CDR3. CDR1 is SEHNR, CDR2 FQNEAQ, per germline (reference sequence). Trimming stripped 1 base from V and 6 bases from J, with 7 bases between.

This chain connects TRBV10-2 to TRBJ2-7; D gene ambiguous. Germline CDR1 is WSHSY and CDR2 is SAAADI. The CDR3 extends over 12 amino acids. The germline V and J ends were trimmed by 2 bases and 6 bases, with 8 bases remaining between them. As DNA, the CDR3 is TGCGCCAGCAGTGAGGTGATGGCCGAGCAGTACTTC. Its translation is CASSEVMAEQYF.

V gene TRBV14 combines with J gene TRBJ2-1; 8 bases fit TRBD2. Germline trimming cut 2 bases from V and 0 bases from J; bases unmatched to any gene: 3. Germline V CDR1 and CDR2: SGHDN, FVKESK. The CDR3 is made up of 16 amino acids. CDR3 in amino acids: CASSQTGTSSYNEQFF. CDR3 DNA: TGTGCCAGCAGCCAAACCGGGACTAGCTCCTACAATGAGCAGTTCTTC. The variable domain in full, completed from reference TRBV14 and TRBJ2-1, reads EAGVTQFPSHSVIEKGQTVTLRCDPISGHDNLYWYRRVMGKEIKFLLHFVKESKQDESGMPNNRFLAERTGGTYSTLKVQPAELEDSGVYFCASSQTGTSSYNEQFFGPGTRLTVL.

This chain connects TRBV5-1 to TRBJ1-4; unclear D gene. V was clipped by 0 bases and J by 1 base, with 10 bases between them. This CDR3 contains 16 residues. Germline V CDR1 and CDR2: SGHRS, YFSETQ. The CDR3 nucleotides read TGCGCCAGCAGCTTGGAGGGAGGCCTAACTAATGAAAAACTGTTTTTT. It yields the protein CASSLEGGLTNEKLFF.

The genes are TRBV9 and TRBJ2-5; D may be TRBD2 (8 bases). The V end lost 0 bases, the J end lost 3 bases, and 18 bases lay between the germline ends. This CDR3 region has 17 residues. Germline V gene data show CDR1 as SGDLS and CDR2 as YYNGEE. CDR3 bases: TGTGCCAGCAGCGTAGCACGGGGGGGGACAGTGGAAGAGACCCAGTACTTC. It specifies CASSVARGGTVEETQYF.

The sample holds one count of this clone. The chain recombines TRBV30 with TRBJ2-1, with D possibly TRBD1 on 6 matching bases. Trimming left V 4 bases short and J 2 bases short, with 12 bases between. Germline lookup yields CDR1 GTSNPN and CDR2 SVGIG (reference sequence). The CDR3 covers 14 residues. The CDR3 nucleotides are TGTGCCTGGAACCGGGACAACACCTACAATGAGCAGTTCTTC. This gives the protein CAWNRDNTYNEQFF.

The J gene is TRBJ2-7, the V gene TRBV9, with 8 bases aligning to TRBD2. The germline V gene encodes CDR1 SGDLS and CDR2 YYNGEE. The CDR3 runs 16 residues. With 7 bases clipped from V and 6 bases from J, the junction kept 18 bases outside the gene matches. CDR3 DNA sequence: TGTGCCAGCCGCGAGGGGGGAGCGGGAGATTCGGGCGAGCAGTACTTC. It specifies CASREGGAGDSGEQYF.

The J gene is TRBJ2-5, the V gene TRBV28; D uncertain. The CDR3 runs to 12 residues. Germline CDR1 and CDR2: MDHEN and SYDVKM. V lost 2 bases and J 3 bases, leaving 4 bases between the germline ends. CDR3 in DNA: TGTGCCAGCAGTTTAGGTGAAGAGACCCAGTACTTC. Its translation: CASSLGEETQYF.

V usage is TRBV12-5 and J usage is TRBJ1-2; TRBD1 agrees at 8 bases. The CDR3 length is 18 residues. Germline V gene sequence: CDR1 LGHNT, CDR2 FRNRAP. Trimming removed 3 bases from V and 0 bases from J; junction bases left unmatched: 12. In DNA, the CDR3 is TGTGCTAGTGGTTTCCGTACGGTGGACAGGGCGTCTAACTATGGCTACACCTTC. It encodes CASGFRTVDRASNYGYTF.

The CDR3 is CASSTQGTDTQYF. The DNA for the CDR3 is TGTGCCAGTAGTACCCAGGGCACAGATACGCAGTATTTT. This chain joins TRBV19 and TRBJ2-3; D uncertain. The germline V gene has CDR1 LNHDA and CDR2 SQIVND (reference sequence). V lost 4 bases and J lost 1, with 6 bases in between. The CDR3 runs to 13 residues.

J is TRBJ2-5 and V is TRBV27, with D uncertain. Germline values: CDR1 MNHEY, CDR2 SMNVEV (reference sequence). The CDR3 runs 13 residues. The germline V and J ends were trimmed by 1 base and 3 bases, with 6 bases remaining between them. The CDR3 DNA reads as TGTGCCAGCAGTTTATTTGGCAAAGAGACCCAGTACTTC. It translates to CASSLFGKETQYF.

In this sample, this clone turned up once. The chain recombines TRBV5-1 with TRBJ2-4; no firm D call. The CDR3 is 17 amino acids. The V gene's germline CDR1 is SGHRS and CDR2 YFSETQ. Trimming took 0 bases from V and 5 from J, leaving 18 bases between them. CDR3 sequence: CASSLGGSDLPQNIQYF. As DNA, the CDR3 is TGCGCCAGCAGCTTGGGTGGTTCCGATTTACCCCAAAACATTCAGTACTTC.

The gene calls are TRBV4-1 and TRBJ1-1; no definite D call. The CDR3 is made up of 14 amino acids. Germline V gives CDR1 MGHRA, CDR2 YSYEKL. Trimming took off 1 base at V and 2 bases at J, with 8 bases between the two ends. The CDR3 region has the DNA TGCGCCAGCAGCCAAGCGCCAGCCAACACTGAAGCTTTCTTT. It yields the protein CASSQAPANTEAFF.

This chain uses TRBV7-8 with TRBJ1-2; 7 bases agree with TRBD1. The junction had 4 bases not matched to a gene; V was cut back by 1 base and J by 5 bases. The CDR3 extends over 14 amino acids. Germline values: CDR1 SGHVS, CDR2 FQNEAQ. The CDR3 DNA reads as TGTGCCAGCAGCTTAGGCGCAGGGGGATATGGCTACACCTTC. It codes for CASSLGAGGYGYTF. Using reference TRBV7-8 and TRBJ1-2 for the parts outside the CDR3, the full variable domain is GAGVSQSPRYKVAKRGQDVALRCDPISGHVSLFWYQQALGQGPEFLTYFQNEAQLDKSGLPSDRFFAERPEGSVSTLKIQRTQQEDSAVYLCASSLGAGGYGYTFGSGTRLTVV.